The clone carrying this T cell receptor (beta chain) came up many times. The data originate from a study of patients and donors after allogeneic stem cell transplantation. MiXCR was run by TCRdb on the RT-PCR reads, yielding one entry per CDR3 protein. The top ten clones hold approximately 5.9% of a sample with roughly 880,000 distinct CDR3 sequences, 18% of them seen once. CDR1 SGDLS and CDR2 YYNGEE come from the germline V gene. V lost 2 bases, J lost 0 bases, and 9 bases lay in between. This CDR3 has 15 residues. The receptor's source is a human donor who was either an allogeneic HSCT recipient or a stem cell or donor lymphocyte infusion donor (not recorded which). It is not recorded whose cells these are; they may come from a transplant donor. Sequencing was carried out using blood, either unsorted or a sorted T cell fraction (not recorded which). J is TRBJ2-1 and V is TRBV9; D is uncertain. CDR3 sequence reads: CASSVGSTSYNEQFF. The CDR3 DNA reads as TGTGCCAGCAGCGTCGGCAGTACCTCCTACAATGAGCAGTTCTTC.